What follows are 5 T cell receptor beta chains derived from one specimen sequenced in a study of T cell responses to AZD1222 COVID-19 vaccine. Here immunoSEQ multiplex PCR was the method, and the copy in TCRdb shows in-frame clones only, minus some. The sample carries roughly 180,000 clones, around 91% recorded once. The material sequenced was peripheral blood, taken on day 0 of AZD1222 vaccination. The receptor source for this set is an adult in good health.

The chain joins TRBV11-2 to TRBJ2-7; the D gene is possibly TRBD2 (6 bases). Germline CDR1 SGHAT, CDR2 FQNNGV. The CDR3 contains 16 residues. V dropped 1 base and J dropped 2 bases, with 15 bases sitting between them. The DNA of the CDR3 is TGTGCCAGCAGCTTAGGGTGGGCGCGGGATCCCTACGAGCAGTACTTC. Translating gives CASSLGWARDPYEQYF.

This chain uses TRBV7-9 with TRBJ2-1; TRBD1 aligns across 9 bases. V trimming: 3 bases; J trimming: 3 bases; junction bases outside the gene matches: 6. In germline, CDR1 is SEHNR, CDR2 FQNEAQ (reference sequence). The length of the CDR3 is 16 residues. Written as DNA, the CDR3 is TGTGCCAGCAGCTTTCGGGACAGGGTTGTCTACAATGAGCAGTTCTTC. Its protein is CASSFRDRVVYNEQFF.

V gene TRBV19 combines with J gene TRBJ1-5, with D perhaps matching TRBD1 (5 bases). The CDR3 is 16 residues long. V was trimmed by 4 bases and J by 1 base, leaving 14 bases between them. Germline CDR1 and CDR2: LNHDA and SQIVND (reference sequence). CDR3 nucleotide sequence: TGTGCCAGTAGTACTTACCGGGAGGGGAGCAATCAGCCCCAGCATTTT. This encodes CASSTYREGSNQPQHF.

The gene calls are TRBV7-2 and TRBJ1-2; 10 nucleotides align to TRBD1. The germline V gene encodes CDR1 SGHTA and CDR2 FQGNSA. The CDR3 spans 14 residues. V lost 4 bases, J lost 6 bases, and 5 bases stayed unmatched. The CDR3 loop is CASSWDRGGDGYTF. CDR3 coding DNA: TGTGCCAGCAGCTGGGACAGGGGCGGGGATGGCTACACCTTC.

The chain couples TRBV11-2 to TRBJ1-2; a weak D match, TRBD1 (5 bases). The CDR3 consists of 14 residues. The germline CDR1 and CDR2 sequences are SGHAT and FQNNGV. The V and J ends lost 4 bases and 5 bases respectively, with 14 bases between them. The CDR3, as DNA: TGTGCCAGCAGCTCTGAACCGACAGCATATGGCTACACCTTC. It encodes CASSSEPTAYGYTF.